This T cell receptor (beta chain) was sequenced in a study of shared clonotypes between healthy human individuals (TCRdb year 2020). Background for the entire study: The cohort included a few men and two women between 18 and 49 years of age. Each donor's leukapheresis produced roughly between roughly 0.85 and 9 billion PBMCs. To estimate repertoire size and how much clonotypes are shared between individuals, the study performed deep sequencing of blood TCR repertoires from 4 to 6 healthy adults. For each donor, CD4 naive and CD4 memory were each given three plates, CD8 naive was given two plates, and CD8 memory was given one plate. Libraries were prepared and TCR repertoires were sequenced by different laboratories using diverse techniques, in order to increase sequencing depth and limit assay-specific biases. Study-wide conclusions, independent of this receptor: The genetic and exposure-history diversity represented was limited by the small number of donors. Naive subsets generally had larger estimated clonotype richness than memory subsets did. Across a few donors, approximately 5% of naive CD4, more than 3% of naive CD8, around 2.1% of memory CD4, and 0.4% of memory CD8 clonotypes were shared. Even with the large sequencing depth, rarefaction of the sorted-subset datasets indicated that sequencing was incomplete. Pairwise subsampling indicated that sequencing depth was expected to affect the degree of clonotype sharing among donors. Compared with non-shared clonotypes, clonotypes shared by all four sorted-subset donors had higher generation probabilities. Sampling was limited to blood, and TCR repertoires in tissue likely differ from TCR repertoires in blood.

Using the deep immunoSEQ assay, multiplex PCR amplified TCR CDR3 regions from genomic DNA. Genomic DNA extracted from each cell subset was distributed evenly over all wells of several immunoSEQ 96-well plates, and each plate served as one replicate. Each replicate PCR for sorted subsets received around 210 ng genomic DNA, equal to 28,000 or so T cell genomes. Purified libraries were measured with a Qubit 3.0 fluorometer, size-checked on a Bioanalyzer 2100, and measured again with the KAPA Library Quantification kit. Every immunoSEQ 96-well plate was sequenced on a separate single-read 150-cycle Illumina NextSeq 550 flow cell. The original pipeline was this. Because the immunoSEQ output included only junctional sequences and no quality scores, the filtering could not be the same as the filtering used for full-length reads. Sequences were annotated with PyIR, a Python wrapper for IgBLAST v1.9, and V/J genes and CDR3 were assigned using IMGT germline references. Reads with weak V/J assignments (E-value above 1e-6), missing CDR3, stop codons, out-of-frame junctions, or ambiguous translated residues were removed. V3J clonotypes were defined as sequences sharing the same inferred V gene, J gene, and CDR3 amino acid sequence. Percentage overlap between repertoires was computed as shared unique clonotypes divided by the size of the smaller repertoire. RTK rarefaction, the Chao1 estimator, and Recon v2.1 estimates of unobserved clonotypes were used to assess repertoire richness. Generation probabilities for all TCRbeta clonotypes obtained by the gDNA method from a handful of donors were computed using OLGA. TCRdb re-hosts the immuneACCESS table, in-frame sequences only. Its copies lack some clones; in the studies checked, an unresolved V gene accounts for under half of them, and the cause for the rest is not known. V and J calls and clone size are given by that table; D and trimming were obtained from the DNA. The sample contains just over 2,000,000 clones, about 95% of them found a single time. The ten biggest clones cover 0.9% to 1.4% of the sample.

On this clone: What this receptor recognizes is not known. No much larger clone exists at a distance of one base, and base qualities are not known.

CD8 naive samples were CD45RO-negative cells positively selected for CCR7, giving a CD45RA+CCR7+ population that excluded TemRA cells. Donors were healthy HIV-negative adults with no recently reported acute infections or vaccinations. Every donor was a Caucasian adult living in Nashville, Tennessee, USA. Blood was collected by leukapheresis, and PBMCs were isolated by Ficoll-Histopaque density gradient centrifugation and then cryopreserved in liquid nitrogen vapor phase. Purity and quantity of every magnetically sorted T cell population were checked by analytical flow cytometry. Genomic DNA was isolated from each sorted fraction and quantified by UV absorbance on a Nanodrop 2000c. What was sequenced was naive CD8+ T cells sorted from blood. Explained via the paper, the cell subset or site label denotes: CD45RA+CCR7+. The receptor was isolated from a man in his late teens or twenties in good health.

The DNA sequence follows: TGTGCCTGGAGTGGCGGGAGCGGGGCATGGGAGCTGTTTTTT. This encodes CAWSGGSGAWELFF. This chain joins TRBV30 to TRBJ2-2; 7 bases in between match TRBD2. CDR1 and CDR2 are read off the germline V gene (reference sequence) as GTSNPN and SVGIG. V loses 1 base at its end and J loses 9 bases; junction bases beyond the gene matches: 8. Including the terminal cysteine and phenylalanine, the CDR3 comprises 14 residues. The DNA shown is the 42-base CDR3, in frame from base 1.